A single sample gave rise to the 28 T cell receptor beta chains below, sequenced in a study of T cell responses to AZD1222 COVID-19 vaccine. Profiled with immunoSEQ multiplex PCR; TCRdb holds only in-frame clones, not every one. Of roughly 170,000 clones in the sample, around 92% were seen once. This sample comprised peripheral blood, obtained on day 0 of AZD1222 vaccination. Receptor source: an adult in good health.

The chain carries TRBV29-1 and TRBJ1-4; 7 positions agree with TRBD1. This CDR3 spans 15 amino acids. V dropped 7 bases and J dropped 6; count of bases not matched to a gene: 14. The germline V gene has CDR1 SQVTM and CDR2 ANQGSEA. The chain's CDR3 is CSASGTAELYEKLFF. In nucleotides, the CDR3 is TGCAGCGCCTCGGGGACAGCTGAGCTTTATGAAAAACTGTTTTTT.

This chain uses TRBV10-1 with TRBJ2-7; D uncertain. Per germline, CDR1 WNHNN and CDR2 SYGVQD (reference sequence). V gave up 0 bases and J gave up 3 bases, with 6 bases separating them. The CDR3 covers 13 residues. The CDR3 spells CASSESNHYEQYF. The DNA for the CDR3 is TGCGCCAGCAGTGAGTCCAACCACTACGAGCAGTACTTC.

This chain connects TRBV24-1 to TRBJ2-5, with D tentatively TRBD2 (6 bases). The CDR3 totals 13 residues. The V gene lost 6 bases and the J gene lost 2 bases, with 9 bases spanning the gap. Germline lookup yields CDR1 KGHDR and CDR2 SFDVKD. The CDR3 loop is CATSWGGQETQYF. The CDR3 coding sequence is TGTGCCACCAGTTGGGGAGGACAAGAGACCCAGTACTTC.

This sequence joins TRBV5-1 and TRBJ2-4, with 11 bases matching TRBD2. Trimming took 0 bases from V and 7 from J; bases not matched to a gene: 6. This CDR3 spans 16 amino acids. Germline CDR1 and CDR2: SGHRS and YFSETQ. Here the CDR3 reads CASSLALAGGPNIQYF. For the CDR3, the DNA is TGCGCCAGCAGCTTGGCTCTAGCGGGGGGCCCGAACATTCAGTACTTC.

The V and J genes are TRBV18 and TRBJ1-2, with D unresolved. CDR1 and CDR2 (germline): KGHSH, LQKENI. CDR3 size: 15 residues. V was pared by 3 bases and J by 7 bases, with 18 bases between. CDR3 coding DNA: TGTGCCAGCTCACCCGATAGGGAGCAGCTTCGTGGCTACACCTTC. Translation: CASSPDREQLRGYTF.

The chain combines TRBV12-3 or TRBV12-4 with TRBJ1-2; 10 positions match TRBD1. Trimming removed 5 bases from V and 5 bases from J; junction bases left unmatched: 2. The CDR3 extends over 13 amino acids. The CDR3 nucleotides read TGTGCCAGCAGTGTGGGACAGGGGTATGGCTACACCTTC. Residues: CASSVGQGYGYTF.

The genes are TRBV9 and TRBJ2-1, with 8 nucleotides matching TRBD2. Germline CDR1 and CDR2: SGDLS and YYNGEE. Trimming at V came to 0 bases and at J to 9 bases, leaving 5 bases not matched to a gene. This CDR3 contains 14 residues. The CDR3 DNA follows: TGTGCCAGCAGCGTAGTTAGCGGGGACGGTGAGCAGTTCTTC. Translation: CASSVVSGDGEQFF.

This clone was seen only once. Other DNA sequences in this sample translate to the same CDR3. This chain uses TRBV18 with TRBJ1-2, with 9 bases matching TRBD1. Unmatched junction bases numbered 3, after V lost 1 base and J lost 3 bases. The CDR3 length is 15 residues. The germline V gene has CDR1 KGHSH and CDR2 LQKENI. Here the CDR3 DNA reads TGTGCCAGCTCACCACGGACAGGGGAGGACTATGGCTACACCTTC. It is translated as CASSPRTGEDYGYTF. The whole variable domain, filled in from reference TRBV18 and TRBJ1-2, reads NAGVMQNPRHLVRRRGQEARLRCSPMKGHSHVYWYRQLPEEGLKFMVYLQKENIIDESGMPKERFSAEFPKEGPSILRIQQVVRGDSAAYFCASSPRTGEDYGYTFGSGTRLTVV.

The chain has TRBV7-9 and TRBJ1-5; tentative D call: TRBD1 (5 bases). The germline gives CDR1 SEHNR, CDR2 FQNEAQ (reference sequence). The V end lost 2 bases, the J end lost 3 bases, and 11 bases lay between the germline ends. This CDR3 contains 15 residues. The CDR3 region is CASSLSGGDNQPQHF. CDR3 DNA sequence: TGTGCCAGCAGCTTATCTGGGGGGGACAATCAGCCCCAGCATTTT.

The V gene is TRBV15, the J gene TRBJ1-5, with a weak D call TRBD1 (5 bases). The V end lost 3 bases, the J end lost 5 bases, and 11 bases lay between the germline ends. There are 14 residues in the CDR3. In germline, CDR1 is LNHNV, CDR2 YYDKDF (reference sequence). The CDR3 is CATSRRGRDQPQHF. CDR3 coding DNA: TGTGCCACCAGCAGGAGGGGAAGGGATCAGCCCCAGCATTTT.

The chain couples TRBV5-6 to TRBJ1-1; D may be TRBD1 (5 bases). The CDR3 is made up of 13 amino acids. V was clipped by 4 bases and J by 11 bases, with 18 bases between them. Germline CDR1 is SGHDT and CDR2 is YYEEEE. The CDR3 coding sequence is TGTGCCAGCAGCGAGGACATCTCCCGGAACGCTTTCTTT. Protein product: CASSEDISRNAFF.

This clone was observed a single time. The rearrangement uses TRBV10-1 and TRBJ2-3, with D tentatively TRBD2 (7 bases). The CDR3 has 15 residues. Germline V gene lookup returns CDR1 WNHNN and CDR2 SYGVQD (reference sequence). V was trimmed by 4 bases and J by 2 bases, leaving 13 bases between them. In DNA form, the CDR3 reads TGCGCCAGCAGTGGAGGGCGGGGGCCCACAGATACGCAGTATTTT. Its protein is CASSGGRGPTDTQYF.

The chain recombines TRBV9 with TRBJ1-2; perhaps TRBD1 as D (5 bases). The germline V gene encodes CDR1 SGDLS and CDR2 YYNGEE. This CDR3 comprises 14 residues. V was clipped by 3 bases and J by 5 bases, with 14 bases between them. The CDR3 DNA reads as TGTGCCAGCAGCGCTGCGGTCAGGGATTATGGCTACACCTTC. Translating gives CASSAAVRDYGYTF.

The rearrangement joins TRBV27 to TRBJ2-4; 7 nucleotides line up with TRBD2. Germline CDR1 and CDR2: MNHEY and SMNVEV (reference sequence). This CDR3 is 15 amino acids long. V trimming: 3 bases; J trimming: 1 base; junction bases outside the gene matches: 3. CDR3 nucleotides: TGTGCCAGCAGTTTCTTGCGGGGGGCCAAAAACATTCAGTACTTC. This gives the protein CASSFLRGAKNIQYF.

The chain combines TRBV7-9 with TRBJ1-2; no firm D call. The length of the CDR3 is 15 residues. The ends were cut back, 1 base at V and 0 bases at J, with 9 bases in the middle. Germline V gives CDR1 SEHNR, CDR2 FQNEAQ (reference sequence). The CDR3 nucleotides are TGTGCCAGCAGCTTAGAGGAGGGATCTAACTATGGCTACACCTTC. Protein product: CASSLEEGSNYGYTF.

This rearrangement joins TRBV12-3 or TRBV12-4 to TRBJ1-2, with 7 bases aligning to TRBD1. The CDR3 runs 11 residues. V trimming: 4 bases; J trimming: 8 bases; junction bases outside the gene matches: 1. The DNA of the CDR3 is TGTGCCAGCAGTTCGGGACAGGGCTACACCTTC. Protein: CASSSGQGYTF.

This chain joins TRBV5-6 and TRBJ1-1; 7 bases are shared with TRBD1. This CDR3 comprises 14 residues. Germline-derived CDR1 and CDR2 are SGHDT and YYEEEE. V lost 1 base, J lost 5 bases, and 5 bases stayed unmatched. This chain's CDR3 is CASSLTRGQTEAFF. The CDR3 DNA reads as TGTGCCAGCAGCTTGACAAGGGGGCAAACTGAAGCTTTCTTT.

The chain joins TRBV28 to TRBJ1-5; tentative D call: TRBD1 (5 bases). CDR1 and CDR2 from the germline V gene are MDHEN and SYDVKM. V was clipped by 3 bases and J by 5 bases, with 8 bases between them. This CDR3 contains 13 residues. CDR3 sequence: CASSLQGDQPQHF. The DNA for the CDR3 is TGTGCCAGCAGTTTGCAGGGAGATCAGCCCCAGCATTTT.

This chain uses TRBV15 with TRBJ2-3, with no clear D. The CDR3 has 13 amino acids. From germline, CDR1 is LNHNV and CDR2 YYDKDF (reference sequence). The ends were cut back, 5 bases at V and 4 bases at J, with 10 bases in the middle. CDR3 sequence: CATSGWVADTQYF. CDR3 bases: TGTGCCACCAGCGGTTGGGTCGCAGATACGCAGTATTTT.

This chain links TRBV28 with TRBJ1-1; 8 positions match TRBD1. Germline lookup yields CDR1 MDHEN and CDR2 SYDVKM. V trimming: 5 bases; J trimming: 5 bases; junction bases outside the gene matches: 10. The CDR3 has 15 amino acids. CDR3 in amino acids: CASSAPQGAWTEAFF. For the CDR3, the DNA is TGTGCCAGCAGTGCTCCCCAGGGGGCGTGGACTGAAGCTTTCTTT.

The genes are TRBV12-3 or TRBV12-4 and TRBJ2-1; D is perhaps TRBD2 (5 bases). The CDR3 extends over 11 amino acids. The germline V and J ends were trimmed by 5 bases and 9 bases, with 8 bases remaining between them. CDR3 sequence reads: CASSPRGEQFF. Written as DNA, the CDR3 is TGTGCCAGCAGTCCCCGGGGTGAGCAGTTCTTC.

The chain recombines TRBV7-9 with TRBJ1-2, with 8 bases identical to TRBD1. CDR1 is SEHNR and CDR2 is FQNEAQ in the germline V gene (reference sequence). The CDR3 consists of 15 residues. With V trimmed by 1 base and J by 7 bases, 8 bases remained unmatched. The CDR3 reads CASSLGAGGWSGYTF. CDR3 bases: TGTGCCAGCAGCTTAGGTGCAGGGGGCTGGTCTGGCTACACCTTC.

The chain has TRBV9 and TRBJ2-7; 9 bases are a match to TRBD1. CDR1 and CDR2 (germline): SGDLS, YYNGEE. The CDR3 contains 13 residues. V was clipped by 4 bases and J by 3 bases; unmatched bases: 2. The CDR3 DNA sequence: TGTGCCAGCAGCTTGGGACAGGGCTACGAGCAGTACTTC. Residues: CASSLGQGYEQYF.

The J gene is TRBJ1-1, the V gene TRBV6-5; D is unresolved. The CDR3 contains 13 residues. The V and J ends lost 6 bases and 10 bases respectively, with 18 bases between them. Germline V lookup: CDR1 MNHEY, CDR2 SVGAGI. Here the CDR3 DNA reads TGTGCCAGCAGGCCACAATACAACCTTTTAGCTTTCTTT. Its translation is CASRPQYNLLAFF.

CDR3 DNA: TGTGCCAGCAGTTACTGGCAGGGGGTAAATCAGCCCCAGCATTTT. Its protein product is CASSYWQGVNQPQHF. V is TRBV6-2 or TRBV6-3 and J is TRBJ1-5, with TRBD1 matching 7 bases. Germline values: CDR1 MNHEY, CDR2 SVGEGT. With 1 base clipped from V and 4 bases from J, the junction kept 4 bases outside the gene matches. The CDR3 extends over 15 amino acids.

The rearrangement joins TRBV12-3 or TRBV12-4 to TRBJ2-1, with D perhaps given as TRBD1 or TRBD2 (5 bases each). There are 13 residues in the CDR3. The V gene lost 4 bases and the J gene lost 5 bases, with 9 bases spanning the gap. CDR3 DNA: TGTGCCAGCAGTTCCGGGACCAACAATGAGCAGTTCTTC. This codes for CASSSGTNNEQFF.

CDR3 bases: TGTGCCAGCAGCGTCAGAGGGACCGGGGAGCTGTTTTTT. Translating gives CASSVRGTGELFF. The rearrangement links TRBV9 to TRBJ2-2; D might be TRBD2 (5 bases). The germline V gene has CDR1 SGDLS and CDR2 YYNGEE. V lost 2 bases, J lost 5 bases, and 7 bases lay in between. CDR3 length: 13 amino acids. Drawing the rest from reference TRBV9 and TRBJ2-2, the complete variable domain is DSGVTQTPKHLITATGQRVTLRCSPRSGDLSVYWYQQSLDQGLQFLIQYYNGEERAKGNILERFSAQQFPDLHSELNLSSLELGDSALYFCASSVRGTGELFFGEGSRLTVL.

V is TRBV28 and J is TRBJ2-7; D gene ambiguous. Germline CDR1 is MDHEN and CDR2 is SYDVKM. The CDR3 loop spans 15 amino acids. The V end lost 6 bases, the J end lost 1 base, and 16 bases lay between the germline ends. The CDR3 loop is CASSESGEGSYEQYF. In DNA form, the CDR3 reads TGTGCCAGCAGCGAAAGTGGGGAAGGGTCCTACGAGCAGTACTTC.